A selection of T cell receptor beta chains follows, all from one sample in a study of blood T cells in healthy people across ages. TCRdb reanalysed the 5' RACE reads using MiXCR and keeps one entry per CDR3 protein. This table holds hundreds of thousands of distinct CDR3 sequences, around 25% found once. This sample also appeared in a second study, on T cells of mothers and their children.

Sequenced input: blood. Receptors originate from a boy aged 10-17 years in good health. The CDR3 runs from the conserved cysteine through the conserved F or W. The D gene is left open where the match is weak. Rows give clone size only sometimes, using once, few, many, or a class for an expanded clone.

d_call j_call v_call clone_size cdr3_aa cdr3_nt
NA TRBJ2-3 TRBV29-1 few CSVEENDTQYF TGCAGCGTTGAAGAAAACGATACGCAGTATTTT
NA TRBJ2-3 TRBV5-4 few CASSPNWGTDTQYF TGTGCCAGCAGCCCAAACTGGGGCACAGATACGCAGTATTTT
TRBD1 TRBJ2-1 TRBV29-1 NA CSVEEDRARFF TGCAGCGTTGAGGAAGACAGGGCGAGGTTCTTC
NA TRBJ2-3 TRBV11-2 NA CASSLGTRGGTDTQYF TGTGCCAGCAGCTTAGGGACTCGGGGAGGCACAGATACGCAGTATTTT
NA TRBJ2-7 TRBV6-5 NA CASSPYTQGYEQYF TGTGCCAGCAGCCCATATACCCAGGGATACGAGCAGTACTTC
TRBD1 TRBJ1-1 TRBV4-1 NA CASSQEGQDTEAFF TGCGCCAGCAGCCAAGAGGGACAGGACACTGAAGCTTTCTTT
NA TRBJ1-2 TRBV3-1 few CASSPGDSYYGYTF TGTGCCAGCAGCCCCGGTGACAGTTATTATGGCTACACCTTC
NA TRBJ1-3 TRBV4-1 NA CASSHTLTFGNTIYF TGCGCCAGCAGCCACACCCTGACCTTTGGAAACACCATATATTTT
NA TRBJ2-5 TRBV10-3 NA CAISEEQVFQETLYF TGTGCCATCAGTGAAGAACAGGTTTTCCAAGAGACCCTGTACTTC
NA TRBJ2-6 TRBV3-1 many CASSQVGGSGANVLTF TGTGCCAGCAGCCAAGTGGGTGGTTCTGGGGCCAACGTCCTGACTTTC
NA TRBJ2-6 TRBV20-1 NA CSASTGYGANVLTF TGCAGTGCTAGTACGGGATATGGGGCCAACGTCCTGACTTTC
TRBD2 TRBJ2-3 TRBV10-3 NA CAIRIAGGSGDTQYF TGTGCCATCAGAATAGCGGGAGGGTCGGGAGATACGCAGTATTTT
NA TRBJ1-6 TRBV4-3 few CASSQEGRGPPLHF TGCGCCAGCAGCCAAGAAGGGAGGGGCCCACCCCTCCACTTT
NA TRBJ1-5 TRBV5-5 few CASSLSDNQPQHF TGTGCCAGCAGCTTGTCGGATAATCAGCCCCAGCATTTT
NA TRBJ2-1 TRBV5-1 NA CASSLDVGSLYNEQFF TGCGCCAGCAGCTTGGACGTAGGCTCCCTATACAATGAACAGTTCTTC
NA TRBJ2-1 TRBV29-1 NA CSVEETLVRGEQFF TGCAGCGTTGAGGAGACACTAGTCCGGGGTGAGCAGTTCTTC
NA TRBJ1-1 TRBV4-1 NA CASSQVRYGLKPFF TGCGCCAGCAGCCAAGTTAGGTACGGACTGAAACCTTTCTTT
TRBD2 TRBJ2-7 TRBV12-3/TRBV12-4 NA CASRTTRGLAGVRDEQYF TGTGCCAGCAGAACAACCCGGGGACTAGCGGGGGTTAGAGACGAGCAGTACTTC
NA TRBJ1-2 TRBV7-3 NA CASSPNSGIGYTF TGTGCCAGCAGCCCAAACAGTGGGATTGGCTACACCTTC
NA TRBJ2-5 TRBV28 few CASSLDSSGETQYF TGTGCCAGCAGTTTAGACTCCTCAGGAGAGACCCAGTACTTC
NA TRBJ1-2 TRBV20-1 NA CSAPLSDNYGYTF TGCAGTGCTCCCCTTTCTGATAACTATGGCTACACCTTC
NA TRBJ2-3 TRBV5-1 few CASSSLGAEGTQYF TGCGCCAGCAGCTCCCTCGGGGCTGAAGGTACGCAGTATTTT
NA TRBJ2-5 TRBV13 NA CASSPTVQETQYF TGTGCCAGCAGCCCGACCGTCCAAGAGACCCAGTACTTC
TRBD2 TRBJ2-5 TRBV28 few CASSFNQVAGAETQYF TGTGCCAGCAGTTTTAATCAAGTAGCGGGAGCGGAGACCCAGTACTTC
NA TRBJ2-7 TRBV7-2 many CASSLVPGYEQYF TGTGCCAGCAGCTTAGTTCCAGGGTACGAGCAGTACTTC
NA TRBJ1-2 TRBV12-3/TRBV12-4 few CASRTGTPIYTF TGTGCCAGCAGAACCGGGACGCCTATCTACACCTTC
NA TRBJ2-2 TRBV7-9 few CASSPPIGELFF TGTGCCAGCAGCCCACCTATCGGGGAGCTGTTTTTT
NA TRBJ1-1 TRBV7-6 NA CASSLVVQGEAFF TGTGCCAGCAGCTTGGTCGTACAGGGCGAAGCTTTCTTT
NA TRBJ2-7 TRBV4-3 NA CASSQDIEQGSYEQYF TGCGCCAGCAGCCAAGATATCGAGCAGGGTTCCTACGAGCAGTACTTC
TRBD2 TRBJ2-5 TRBV11-2 NA CASSSPGGSQETQYF TGTGCCAGCAGCTCCCCGGGGGGAAGTCAAGAGACCCAGTACTTC
TRBD2 TRBJ2-1 TRBV4-3 few CASSQDWGGPYNEQFF TGCGCCAGCAGCCAAGACTGGGGGGGACCCTACAATGAGCAGTTCTTC
NA TRBJ2-7 TRBV4-1 NA CASSQVAQFYEQYF TGCGCCAGCAGCCAAGTAGCACAGTTCTACGAGCAGTACTTC
TRBD2 TRBJ2-7 TRBV27 NA CASSLSSGTSGYEQYF TGTGCCAGCAGTTTATCTTCCGGGACTAGCGGGTACGAGCAGTACTTC
NA TRBJ2-3 TRBV7-3 NA CASSPYRDYTQYF TGTGCCAGCAGCCCCTACCGGGATTATACGCAGTATTTT
NA TRBJ2-7 TRBV13 few CASSYLRQRYYEQYF TGTGCCAGCAGCTACTTGAGGCAGAGGTACTACGAGCAGTACTTC
TRBD1 TRBJ1-1 TRBV6-6 few CASSYDAGGRAFF TGTGCCAGCAGTTACGACGCAGGGGGCAGAGCTTTCTTT
NA TRBJ2-1 TRBV3-1 NA CASSQAGVGYNEQFF TGTGCCAGCAGCCAAGCGGGAGTCGGCTACAATGAGCAGTTCTTC